This TCR beta chain was identified during a study of CD8 T cells in ankylosing spondylitis. This clonotype was recorded a few times. Its antigen is still unknown. Findings and limits, study-wide: CD8+ disease-linked clones were present at relatively low frequencies in blood. Ankylosing spondylitis blood seemed to carry a telltale TCR beta motif made of several highly homologous variants. Reports say disease-linked clones showed up significantly more in matched ankylosing spondylitis synovial fluid.

V gave up 5 bases and J gave up 2 bases, with 8 bases separating them. This CDR3 is built from 12 residues. The V gene's germline CDR1 is DFQATT and CDR2 SNEGSKA (reference sequence). Quantitative 5'-RACE with molecular barcodes produced the TCR beta libraries. Each CDR3 protein is one row after TCRdb ran MiXCR on the 5' RACE reads. The sample yields some 800,000 distinct CDR3 sequences, approximately 10% seen once. The sequencing input was blood, either unsorted or a sorted T cell fraction (not recorded which). This sequence was found in a male donor with ankylosing spondylitis. The V gene is TRBV20-1, the J gene TRBJ2-3; no firm D call. The CDR3 coding sequence is TGCAGTGCTGCTGCTTACACAGATACGCAGTATTTT. Its protein product is CSAAAYTDTQYF.